These 16 T cell receptor beta chains were sequenced from one sample in a study of cytomegalovirus exposure and HLA in healthy donors. Amplification used 60 Vbeta primers and 13 Jbeta primers. The protocol was immunoSEQ multiplex PCR, while the TCRdb copy is restricted to in-frame clones and leaves out a portion. The sample records 90,000 to 150,000 clones, about 75% being singletons. The sequenced sample was PBMCs. Receptors were obtained from a woman aged 40 to 50 in good health and CMV-seropositive.

A word on this clone: One end of the junction varies from germline; a read error may be responsible. This chain uses TRBV7-9 with TRBJ1-5; 7 bases are a match to TRBD1. Germline V CDR1 and CDR2: SEHNR, FQNEAQ (reference sequence). CDR3 length equals 15 residues. The CDR3 nucleotides are TGTGCCAGTCGAGGGGGCGCGGAGAGCAATCAGCCCCAGAATTTT. Encoded protein: CASRGGAESNQPQNF. The full variable domain, with the rest looked up from reference TRBV7-9 and TRBJ1-5, is DTGVSQNPRHKITKRGQNVTFRCDPISEHNRLYWYRQTLGQGPEFLTYFQNEAQLEKSRLLSDRFSAERPKGSFSTLEIQRTEQGDSAMYLCASRGGAESNQPQNFGDGTRLSIL.

The chain links TRBV6-6 to TRBJ1-1; 7 bases map to TRBD1. Losses at the gene ends were 0 bases for V and 3 bases for J; bases not matched to a gene: 7. CDR3 size: 16 residues. Germline assignment: CDR1 MNHNY and CDR2 SVGAGI (reference sequence). CDR3 DNA: TGTGCCAGCAGTTACTCCGACAGGGAGAAAGACACTGAAGCTTTCTTT. Encoded protein: CASSYSDREKDTEAFF.

This clone was detected only once. V and J are TRBV4-3 and TRBJ2-4; possible D gene TRBD2, 6 bases. This CDR3 has 22 amino acids. Germline CDR1 reads LGHNA; CDR2 reads YSLEER. The V gene lost 1 base and the J gene lost 0 bases, with 28 bases spanning the gap. Written as DNA, the CDR3 is TGCGCCAGCAGCCAAGGCCCCAGAGATTCGGGGATCCGAGCGGGAGCCAAAAACATTCAGTACTTC. It encodes CASSQGPRDSGIRAGAKNIQYF.

This chain links TRBV10-3 with TRBJ1-2; possibly TRBD1 for D (6 bases). The V gene's germline CDR1 is ENHRY and CDR2 SYGVKD. V lost 3 bases and J 4 bases, leaving 12 bases between the germline ends. CDR3 length: 14 residues. The CDR3 bases are TGTGCCATCAGTGAAAGGGGGGAGGGCTATGGCTACACCTTC. Protein product: CAISERGEGYGYTF.

This chain links TRBV5-8 with TRBJ1-4; 10 nucleotides agree with TRBD1. After removal of 5 bases from V and 1 base from J, the junction contained 5 bases not matched to a gene. The germline gives CDR1 SGHTS, CDR2 YDEGEE. The CDR3 loop spans 16 amino acids. CDR3 protein: CASRLRDRGTNEKLFF. The CDR3 DNA is TGTGCCAGCAGACTCCGGGACAGGGGAACTAATGAAAAACTGTTTTTT.

The chain links TRBV25-1 to TRBJ2-3; D is unresolved. Germline loops: CDR1 MGHDK, CDR2 SYGVNS. The CDR3 is made up of 12 amino acids. The ends were cut back, 4 bases at V and 5 bases at J, with 7 bases in the middle. The CDR3 region is CASSGPIDTQYF. The CDR3, as DNA: TGTGCCAGCAGTGGGCCCATAGATACGCAGTATTTT.

The chain links TRBV25-1 to TRBJ1-2, with D maybe TRBD1 (6 bases). Germline V lookup: CDR1 MGHDK, CDR2 SYGVNS. The CDR3 has 14 residues. Between the trimmed V and J ends, which lost 4 bases and 3 bases, there was a span of 12 bases. The CDR3 region is CASSARTVYYGYTF. CDR3 nucleotides: TGTGCCAGCAGTGCCAGGACAGTTTACTATGGCTACACCTTC.

This clone has a single count. This chain joins TRBV27 and TRBJ2-7, with 7 positions matching TRBD2. Germline V gene data show CDR1 as MNHEY and CDR2 as SMNVEV (reference sequence). There are 16 residues in the CDR3. V shed 0 bases and J 0 bases; nucleotides not matched to a gene: 5. CDR3 DNA sequence: TGTGCCAGCAGTTTATCCCGCGGGAGCACCTCCTACGAGCAGTACTTC. Its protein product is CASSLSRGSTSYEQYF.

The rearrangement uses TRBV7-3 and TRBJ2-2; 7 bases fit TRBD1. With 5 bases clipped from V and 3 bases from J, the junction kept 6 bases outside the gene matches. The CDR3 has 15 amino acids. Germline CDR1 is SGHTA and CDR2 is FQGTGA. The CDR3 sequence: CASSLQGSDTGELFF. CDR3 in DNA: TGTGCCAGCAGCCTACAGGGGTCGGACACCGGGGAGCTGTTTTTT. Full variable domain (rest looked up from reference TRBV7-3 and TRBJ2-2): GAGVSQTPSNKVTEKGKYVELRCDPISGHTALYWYRQSLGQGPEFLIYFQGTGAADDSGLPNDRFFAVRPEGSVSTLKIQRTERGDSAVYLCASSLQGSDTGELFFGEGSRLTVL.

The chain links TRBV19 to TRBJ2-2; TRBD1 matches at 9 bases. V dropped 3 bases and J dropped 6; count of bases not matched to a gene: 5. CDR1 is LNHDA and CDR2 is SQIVND in the germline V gene (reference sequence). This CDR3 comprises 15 residues. The CDR3 sequence is CASSIGTGYAGELFF. CDR3 sequence (DNA): TGTGCCAGTAGTATTGGGACAGGGTATGCCGGGGAGCTGTTTTTT.

The rearrangement links TRBV6-5 to TRBJ2-5; 11 bases line up with TRBD1. The closer fit of TRBJ2-7 to the DNA end suggests the J call may be wrong. The CDR3 contains 15 residues. CDR1 and CDR2 (germline): MNHEY, SVGAGI. DNA for the CDR3: TGTGCCAGCAGTTGGGGACAGGGGGATTGGAACGAGCAGTACTTC. It encodes CASSWGQGDWNEQYF.

The chain couples TRBV7-3 to TRBJ2-3; 9 bases agree with TRBD2. The J segment lost 2 bases and the V segment lost 2 bases, leaving 5 bases of the junction unmatched. CDR1 and CDR2 (germline): SGHTA, FQGTGA. The CDR3 runs 16 residues. In DNA, the CDR3 is TGTGCCAGCAGCTTAGGGCTAGCGGGGCCCACAGATACGCAGTATTTT. Residues: CASSLGLAGPTDTQYF.

The chain couples TRBV7-3 to TRBJ2-3, with D tentatively TRBD2 (6 bases). Germline V gene lookup returns CDR1 SGHTA and CDR2 FQGTGA. V lost 5 bases and J lost 2, with 17 bases in between. This CDR3 region has 16 residues. The chain's CDR3 is CASSQPERVSTDTQYF. CDR3 coding DNA: TGTGCCAGCAGCCAGCCGGAGCGGGTATCCACAGATACGCAGTATTTT.

This chain joins TRBV5-5 and TRBJ2-1, with D unresolved. Trimming left V 0 bases short and J 0 bases short, with 10 bases between. The CDR3 covers 16 residues. Germline V gene data show CDR1 as SGHKS and CDR2 as YYEKEE (reference sequence). DNA for the CDR3: TGTGCCAGCAGCTTGGTTCCCGGTAGCTCCTACAATGAGCAGTTCTTC. Residues: CASSLVPGSSYNEQFF. Combining the CDR3 with reference TRBV5-5 and TRBJ2-1 gives the whole variable domain DAGVTQSPTHLIKTRGQQVTLRCSPISGHKSVSWYQQVLGQGPQFIFQYYEKEERGRGNFPDRFSARQFPNYSSELNVNALLLGDSALYLCASSLVPGSSYNEQFFGPGTRLTVL.

DNA for the CDR3: TGTGCCAGCAGTTGGGGGAGAGGACAGGGGTTCGCTGAAGCTTTCTTT. Amino acid sequence: CASSWGRGQGFAEAFF. The V gene is TRBV27, the J gene TRBJ1-1; 9 nucleotides agree with TRBD1. Trimming took 4 bases from V and 6 from J; bases not matched to a gene: 12. The germline V gene encodes CDR1 MNHEY and CDR2 SMNVEV (reference sequence). The CDR3 is 16 residues long.

The chain joins TRBV5-6 to TRBJ2-5; tentatively, D is TRBD1 (6 bases). Trimming stripped 0 bases from V and 3 bases from J, with 12 bases between. Looked up from germline, CDR1 is SGHDT and CDR2 is YYEEEE. The CDR3 consists of 15 residues. Here the CDR3 DNA reads TGTGCCAGCAGCTTGGTTCTGGCAGGGGAAGAGACCCAGTACTTC. This encodes CASSLVLAGEETQYF.